Detailed here is one TCR beta chain. This record belongs to a study of blood T cell repertoires in COVID-19. Study context: Sample material is recorded as cDNA or gDNA derived from T cells, B-cell-depleted T cells, or PBMCs.

Germline V gives CDR1 SGDLS, CDR2 YYNGEE. V lost 0 bases and J lost 2, with 11 bases in between. This CDR3 contains 15 residues. The protocol was immunoSEQ multiplex PCR, while the TCRdb copy is restricted to in-frame clones and leaves out a portion. The sample carries roughly 150,000 clones, 70% to 80% recorded once. Sequences were obtained from peripheral blood. V and J are TRBV9 and TRBJ2-5, with a weak D call TRBD2 (7 bases). The sequence derives from a man aged 55 to 70 with acute or convalescent COVID-19. This chain's CDR3 is CASSVVGGVQETQYF. Written as DNA, the CDR3 is TGTGCCAGCAGCGTAGTAGGGGGGGTTCAAGAGACCCAGTACTTC. The full variable domain, its missing parts supplied by reference TRBV9 and TRBJ2-5, is DSGVTQTPKHLITATGQRVTLRCSPRSGDLSVYWYQQSLDQGLQFLIQYYNGEERAKGNILERFSAQQFPDLHSELNLSSLELGDSALYFCASSVVGGVQETQYFGPGTRLLVL.